These 5 T cell receptor beta chains came from one sample sequenced in a study of T cell changes during pregnancy in multiple sclerosis. Here immunoSEQ multiplex PCR was the method, and the copy in TCRdb shows in-frame clones only, minus some. This table holds about 39,000 clones, 80% to 95% found once. Source: CD4+ T cells from peripheral blood mononuclear cells, taken after pregnancy. Receptors were obtained from a female donor in good health, enrolled as a control in a pregnancy study.

This clone was seen once. The chain couples TRBV7-9 to TRBJ1-4; possible D gene TRBD1, 5 bases. Germline CDR1 SEHNR, CDR2 FQNEAQ (reference sequence). The CDR3 covers 15 residues. V lost 5 bases, J lost 3 bases, and 13 bases lay in between. The CDR3 nucleotides are TGTGCCAGCAGCCGCGACAGTGGAGCTAATGAAAAACTGTTTTTT. Its translation: CASSRDSGANEKLFF.

The chain is built from TRBV4-2 and TRBJ2-4, with unresolved D. The length of the CDR3 is 13 residues. Germline V gene data show CDR1 as LGHNA and CDR2 as YNFKEQ. Trimming cost V 0 bases and J 8 bases, with 8 bases left between them. The CDR3 bases are TGTGCCAGCAGCCAAGATCGAACAGACATTCAGTACTTC. It yields the protein CASSQDRTDIQYF.

The table lists this clone with a count of one. The gene calls are TRBV5-1 and TRBJ2-7, with 11 bases that match TRBD2. V dropped 0 bases and J dropped 2; count of bases not matched to a gene: 4. The CDR3 is 16 residues long. Germline CDR1 and CDR2: SGHRS and YFSETQ. The CDR3 nucleotides read TGCGCCAGCAGCTTGGAGATAGCGGGAGGGCCCTACGAGCAGTACTTC. It specifies CASSLEIAGGPYEQYF.

V gene TRBV10-3 combines with J gene TRBJ2-3, with 12 bases aligning to TRBD2. This CDR3 has 17 amino acids. CDR1 is ENHRY and CDR2 is SYGVKD in the germline V gene. V shed 4 bases and J 0 bases; nucleotides not matched to a gene: 5. CDR3 bases: TGTGCCATCAGTGGTACTAGCGGGAGGCTGAGCACAGATACGCAGTATTTT. The encoded protein is CAISGTSGRLSTDTQYF.

J is TRBJ2-5 and V is TRBV7-2; tentative D call: TRBD2 (5 bases). Trimming stripped 1 base from V and 7 bases from J, with 16 bases between. The germline CDR1 and CDR2 sequences are SGHTA and FQGNSA. This CDR3 is 15 amino acids long. The DNA of the CDR3 is TGTGCCAGCAGCTTAGAGCGGCAGAGAAGAGTGACCCAGTACTTC. Protein: CASSLERQRRVTQYF.